Listed below are T cell receptor beta chains from one sample, sequenced in a study of blood T cell repertoires in COVID-19. Libraries were prepared by immunoSEQ multiplex PCR; TCRdb keeps only in-frame clonotypes and omits some of them. The top ten clones hold 0.75% to 1% of a sample with some 300,000 clones, over 75% of them seen once. The sample consisted of PBMCs or T cells enriched from blood (not recorded which). These receptors were obtained from a woman in her twenties or thirties who had recovered from COVID-19. Both conserved end residues are part of each CDR3. D genes are given only for firm matches. Size values are once, few and many counts, or a class for expanded clones, and some rows have none.

abundance,j_gene,d_gene,v_gene,CDR3nt,CDR3aa
NA,TRBJ2-2,TRBD1,TRBV29-1,TGCAGCGTTGTATCAGGGGGCGACACCGGGGAGCTGTTTTTT,CSVVSGGDTGELFF
NA,TRBJ2-1,TRBD2,TRBV3-1/TRBV3-2,TGTGCCAGCAGCCGACTAGCGGGGGACAATGAGCAGTTCTTC,CASSRLAGDNEQFF
NA,TRBJ1-1,NA,TRBV9,TGTGCCAGCAGCGAAAACAGGGAGAACACTGAAGCTTTCTTT,CASSENRENTEAFF
NA,TRBJ1-5,NA,TRBV21-1,TGTGCCAGCAGCAAAGGGTGGGCGGGTAAAACCCTCCTAATCAAACCCCAGCATTTT,CASSKGWAGKTLLIKPQHF
NA,TRBJ2-3,TRBD2,TRBV27,TGTGCCAGCAGTTTTAGCGGGAGGACCTTCACAGATACGCAGTATTTT,CASSFSGRTFTDTQYF
few,TRBJ1-4,NA,TRBV30,TGTGCCTGGAGTACAGACCCCCCGGAGCGGGATGAAAAACTGTTTTTT,CAWSTDPPERDEKLFF
NA,TRBJ1-1,NA,TRBV3-1/TRBV3-2,TGTGCCAGCAGCCAAGTCATTGGCAGGCCCGAGACTGAAGCTTTCTTT,CASSQVIGRPETEAFF
NA,TRBJ2-1,TRBD2,TRBV19,TGTGCCAGTATAGACCGGGGACTAGGCTACAATGAGCAGTTCTTC,CASIDRGLGYNEQFF
NA,TRBJ1-1,TRBD1,TRBV3-1/TRBV3-2,TGTGCCAGCAGAATCGGAACAGGGGGCGACACTGAAGCTTTCTTT,CASRIGTGGDTEAFF
NA,TRBJ2-2,NA,TRBV12-3/TRBV12-4,TGTGCCAGCAGACAGGGAATTCCCGGGGAGCTGTTTTTT,CASRQGIPGELFF
once,TRBJ2-5,TRBD1,TRBV27,TGTGCCAGCAGTTTTGGGAACAGGGGGTTAGAGACCCAGTACTTC,CASSFGNRGLETQYF
NA,TRBJ2-1,TRBD2,TRBV4-3,TGCGCCAGCAGCCTCCTTACACCCACTAGCGGGGGGGCGGACTACAATGAGCAGTTCTTC,CASSLLTPTSGGADYNEQFF
NA,TRBJ1-1,NA,TRBV20-1,TGCAGTGCTAGTAGGGGTGCGAACACTGAAGCTTTCTTT,CSASRGANTEAFF
NA,TRBJ1-2,NA,TRBV19,TGTGCCAGTAGTATGGTTTTTCTAGACAGGACTCGTGGCTACACCTTC,CASSMVFLDRTRGYTF
NA,TRBJ1-1,NA,TRBV15,TGTGCCACCAGCAGAGATCTGGCCAACACTGAAGCTTTCTTT,CATSRDLANTEAFF
NA,TRBJ1-1,NA,TRBV4-2,TGTGCCAGCAGCCAAGATCGGCGGGGGAACACTGAAGCTTTCTTT,CASSQDRRGNTEAFF
NA,TRBJ2-7,NA,TRBV6-5,TGTGCCAGCAGTCCCGGGGACTACGAGCAGTACTTC,CASSPGDYEQYF
NA,TRBJ2-3,NA,TRBV2,TGTGCCGGCGGGGTTGCAGATACGCAGTATTTT,CAGGVADTQYF
NA,TRBJ1-2,NA,TRBV4-2,TGTGCCAGCAGCCAAGGTGGAGGGGTCCTTTATGGCTACACCTTC,CASSQGGGVLYGYTF
NA,TRBJ1-1,NA,TRBV9,TGTGCCAGCAGCGTATGGGGAGATCTAGGAGCTGAAGCTTTCTTT,CASSVWGDLGAEAFF
NA,TRBJ2-7,NA,TRBV3-1/TRBV3-2,TGTGCCAGCAGCCATTCAGGGGACCCCGAGCAGTACTTC,CASSHSGDPEQYF
once,TRBJ2-3,TRBD2,TRBV3-1/TRBV3-2,TGTGCCAGCAGCTTGCTAGCGGGAGCTGGCACAGATACGCAGTATTTT,CASSLLAGAGTDTQYF
once,TRBJ2-2,NA,TRBV9,TGTGCCAGCAGCGTAACGGGCACCGGGGAGCTGTTTTTT,CASSVTGTGELFF
NA,TRBJ2-5,NA,TRBV7-8,TGTGCCAGCAGCTTGGGACTCCTGTACCAAGAGACCCAGTACTTC,CASSLGLLYQETQYF
NA,TRBJ1-1,TRBD1,TRBV29-1,TGCAGCGTTGACGGTTACAGGGGGAACACTGAAGCTTTCTTT,CSVDGYRGNTEAFF
NA,TRBJ2-7,TRBD1,TRBV4-2,TGTGCCAGCAGCCCCGGACAGGGTGGATCCTGGGGCTACGAGCAGTACTTC,CASSPGQGGSWGYEQYF
NA,TRBJ2-7,TRBD1,TRBV28,TGTGCCAGCAGTCTAACAGGGGGGCAGTACTTC,CASSLTGGQYF
NA,TRBJ1-3,NA,TRBV28,TGTGCCAGCAGTCCCCGACGGCTAGGTGGAAACACCATATATTTT,CASSPRRLGGNTIYF
NA,TRBJ1-1,NA,TRBV11-2,TGTGCCAGCAGCTTAAGAACGGCTCGGGGGTCTGAAGCTTTCTTT,CASSLRTARGSEAFF
NA,TRBJ2-7,NA,TRBV19,TGTGCCAGTATGTCGGGTCGCTACGAGCAGTACTTC,CASMSGRYEQYF
NA,TRBJ1-6,NA,TRBV5-3,TGTGCCCATCGCTGGCAGGGGTCCTATAATTCACCCCTCCACTTT,CAHRWQGSYNSPLHF
NA,TRBJ2-1,NA,TRBV28,TGTGCCAGCAGGAAGTATCGGGACAATGAGCAGTTCTTC,CASRKYRDNEQFF
few,TRBJ2-1,NA,TRBV9,TGTGCCAGCAGCGTAGATCGCAATGAGCAGTTCTTC,CASSVDRNEQFF
once,TRBJ2-2,NA,TRBV11-3,TGTGCCAGCAGCTTCACGGGGGCGAACACCGGGGAGCTGTTTTTT,CASSFTGANTGELFF
NA,TRBJ2-7,NA,TRBV5-1,TGCGCCAGCAGCTTGGAAACTAACTACGAGCAGTACTTC,CASSLETNYEQYF
NA,TRBJ2-3,TRBD2,TRBV10-1,TGCGCCAGCATTCCGGCGGGAGGGCCTCGGGCTAGCACAGATACGCAGTATTTT,CASIPAGGPRASTDTQYF
NA,TRBJ2-2,TRBD2,TRBV7-6,TGTGCCAGCAGCTTAGCAGGCGGGGGGTTCACCGGGGAGCTGTTTTTT,CASSLAGGGFTGELFF
NA,TRBJ1-1,TRBD1,TRBV27,TGTGCCAGCAGTTACAGGGGTGGTCACACTGAAGCTTTCTTT,CASSYRGGHTEAFF
NA,TRBJ2-5,NA,TRBV18,TGTGCCAGCTCACCGGGACTCCCAGAGACCCAGTACTTC,CASSPGLPETQYF
NA,TRBJ2-2,TRBD1,TRBV6-5,TGTGCCAGCAGTCTAACAGGGGCCGGGGAGCTGTTTTTT,CASSLTGAGELFF
NA,TRBJ1-3,TRBD1,TRBV9,TGTGCCAGCAGCTCGGGACAGGGCTCTGGAAACACCATATATTTT,CASSSGQGSGNTIYF
NA,TRBJ1-1,TRBD1,TRBV9,TGTGCCAGCAGCGTAAAACCCAGCCCGGGGACAGGGAACACTGAAGCTTTCTTT,CASSVKPSPGTGNTEAFF
once,TRBJ1-5,NA,TRBV4-1,TGCGCCAGCAGCCAAGCTTCGGGGGTACAAGGGCCCCAGCATTTT,CASSQASGVQGPQHF
NA,TRBJ2-3,TRBD2,TRBV5-8,TGTGCCAGCAGATCCCGGGCGCCACTAGCGGGATCCCGGGGCACAGATACGCAGTATTTT,CASRSRAPLAGSRGTDTQYF
NA,TRBJ1-4,TRBD1,TRBV28,TGTGCCAGCAGTCCGTGGACAGGGGTAAATGAAAAACTGTTTTTT,CASSPWTGVNEKLFF
NA,TRBJ2-3,TRBD2,TRBV6-5,TGTGCCAGCAGGACAGGGACTAGCCCCGCAGATACGCAGTATTTT,CASRTGTSPADTQYF
NA,TRBJ2-5,TRBD1,TRBV7-9,TGTGCCAGCAGCAGGGACAGGGCAAGGACCCAGTACTTC,CASSRDRARTQYF
NA,TRBJ1-1,TRBD1,TRBV7-3,TGTGCCAGCAGCAGTACAGGGGGCGGAATGAACACTGAAGCTTTCTTT,CASSSTGGGMNTEAFF
NA,TRBJ1-5,NA,TRBV20-1,TGCAGTGCTAGTGGGTTACGGACAGATTACTATAGCAATCAGCCCCAGCATTTT,CSASGLRTDYYSNQPQHF